The clone carrying this T cell receptor beta chain was recorded many times. The sample is drawn from a study of T-cell reconstitution after alpha-beta-depleted transplantation in children. Germline V CDR1 and CDR2: SQVTM, ANQGSEA. The CDR3 loop spans 12 amino acids. Trimming cost V 5 bases and J 1 base, with 5 bases left between them. Unique molecular identifiers were incorporated when the TCRbeta library was constructed. From the PCR reads, TCRdb called clonotypes with MiXCR, one entry per CDR3 protein. This sample yields approximately 640,000 distinct CDR3 sequences, of which around 16% are seen a single time; 1.1% belongs to the top ten.

This chain joins TRBV29-1 and TRBJ2-2; D perhaps matches TRBD2 (5 bases). Sample: PBMCs from the stem cell graft donor, taken from the stem cell graft. This receptor was identified in a human donor who donated a stem cell graft to a child with acute myeloid leukemia. CDR3 residues: CSVRGNTGELFF. In nucleotides, the CDR3 is TGCAGCGTTCGGGGGAACACCGGGGAGCTGTTTTTT.